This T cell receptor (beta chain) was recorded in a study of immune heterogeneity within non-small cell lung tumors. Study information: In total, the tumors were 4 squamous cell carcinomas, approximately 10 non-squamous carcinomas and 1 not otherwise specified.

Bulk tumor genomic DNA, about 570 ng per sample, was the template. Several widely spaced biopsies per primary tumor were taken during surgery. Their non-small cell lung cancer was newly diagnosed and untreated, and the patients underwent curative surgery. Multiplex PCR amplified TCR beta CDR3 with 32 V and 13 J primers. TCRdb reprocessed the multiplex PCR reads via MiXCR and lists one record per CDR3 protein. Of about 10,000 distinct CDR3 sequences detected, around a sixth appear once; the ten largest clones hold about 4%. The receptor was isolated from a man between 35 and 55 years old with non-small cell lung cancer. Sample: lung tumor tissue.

In DNA, the CDR3 is TGTGCCAGCAGTCCTTATACAGATACGCAGTATTTT. Translated, it gives CASSPYTDTQYF. The V and J genes are TRBV12-3 or TRBV12-4 and TRBJ2-3; D unclear. The CDR3 sequence is 12 residues long. With 5 bases removed from V and 3 bases from J, the gap between germline ends came to 6 bases.